The 25 T cell receptor beta chains below all came from one sample that was sequenced in a study of post-analysis software for immune sequencing data. Study outcomes and limitations: The study found TRBV5-6, TRBV5-1 and TRBV20-1 among roughly 5 TRBV segments more frequent in patients than controls.

Their antigens remain unidentified. Unique molecular identifiers had been added to the TCR beta cDNA libraries. TCRdb reanalysed the PCR reads using MiXCR and keeps one entry per CDR3 protein. In the table there are some 260,000 distinct CDR3 sequences, roughly a third of which are singletons. The sequenced sample consisted of blood. Receptors were obtained from a girl aged 10-17 years with multiple sclerosis.

The J gene is TRBJ2-5, the V gene TRBV11-2; TRBD2 might be the D (5 bases). V was shortened by 5 bases and J by 5 bases, with 15 bases between the two germline ends. The CDR3 has 14 amino acids. Germline CDR1 reads SGHAT; CDR2 reads FQNNGV. The DNA of the CDR3 is TGTGCCAGCAGCGTAGTGGACTTTCATGAGACCCAGTACTTC. This codes for CASSVVDFHETQYF.

The chain joins TRBV5-5 to TRBJ1-6, with a weak D call TRBD1 (5 bases). The CDR3 is 14 amino acids. Germline V gene lookup returns CDR1 SGHKS and CDR2 YYEKEE (reference sequence). The V and J ends lost 0 bases and 10 bases respectively, with 11 bases between them. The CDR3 region has the DNA TGTGCCAGCAGCTTGGGGCGGGACCTCTCACCCCTCCACTTT. It yields the protein CASSLGRDLSPLHF.

This clonotype was detected ten times or more. The chain is built from TRBV6-2 or TRBV6-3 and TRBJ2-1; TRBD1 might be the D (5 bases). V gave up 5 bases and J gave up 5 bases, with 10 bases separating them. This CDR3 comprises 13 residues. Germline V gene lookup returns CDR1 MNHEY and CDR2 SVGEGT. The CDR3 spells CASSQGPNNEQFF. CDR3 DNA sequence: TGTGCCAGCAGTCAGGGTCCAAACAATGAGCAGTTCTTC.

This clonotype was observed at least ten times. The CDR3 region has the DNA TGTGCCACGAAAACAGGGACTAGTGGTCCCTCCAATGAGCAGTTCTTC. This sequence encodes CATKTGTSGPSNEQFF. The J gene is TRBJ2-1, the V gene TRBV10-3; 8 positions agree with TRBD2. Germline assignment: CDR1 ENHRY and CDR2 SYGVKD. The junction had 17 bases not matched to a gene; V was cut back by 10 bases and J by 6 bases. CDR3 length: 16 residues.

Regarding this clonotype: A much larger clone lies one base from this, so it may be a read error. The chain employs TRBV10-3 and TRBJ2-5; possibly TRBD2 for D (5 bases). Per germline, CDR1 ENHRY and CDR2 SYGVKD. V was trimmed by 3 bases and J by 11 bases, leaving 22 bases between them. The CDR3 has 15 residues. DNA for the CDR3: TGTGCCATCAGTGATGAGGGCCCACGCGGTAATGAGCAGTACTTC. Amino acids: CAISDEGPRGNEQYF.

The chain has TRBV9 and TRBJ1-2; tentatively, D is TRBD1 (5 bases). This CDR3 has 14 amino acids. Germline CDR1 SGDLS, CDR2 YYNGEE. Trimming cost V 0 bases and J 9 bases, with 15 bases left between them. The CDR3 protein is CASSVAWGRGRYTF. CDR3 sequence (DNA): TGTGCCAGCAGCGTAGCTTGGGGAAGGGGTCGCTACACCTTC.

The genes are TRBV20-1 and TRBJ1-6, with no clear D. From germline, CDR1 is DFQATT and CDR2 SNEGSKA (reference sequence). The CDR3 extends over 12 amino acids. Trimming removed 3 bases at V and 7 bases at J, with 7 bases between. This CDR3 reads CSASVRNSPLHF. The CDR3 region has the DNA TGCAGTGCTAGCGTACGGAATTCACCCCTCCACTTT.

This clonotype has at least ten counts. This chain connects TRBV4-1 to TRBJ2-3; 10 bases fit TRBD1. Trimming at V came to 0 bases and at J to 5 bases, leaving 2 bases not matched to a gene. Germline loops: CDR1 MGHRA, CDR2 YSYEKL. This CDR3 has 15 residues. The CDR3 DNA is TGCGCCAGCAGCCAAGAGCGGACAGGGGGAGATACGCAGTATTTT. Encoded protein: CASSQERTGGDTQYF.

This clonotype was found many times. The chain joins TRBV28 to TRBJ2-7, with D possibly matching TRBD2 (5 bases). Trimming pared 6 bases from V and 6 bases from J, leaving 12 bases between. The germline V gene encodes CDR1 MDHEN and CDR2 SYDVKM. The CDR3 contains 12 residues. CDR3 protein: CASSVGLREQYF. CDR3 sequence (DNA): TGTGCCAGCAGCGTTGGACTTCGCGAGCAGTACTTC.

The V and J genes are TRBV10-3 and TRBJ2-7, with 10 bases aligning to TRBD2. Near its end, the DNA agrees better with TRBJ2-5, so the J call may be wrong. The germline CDR1 and CDR2 sequences are ENHRY and SYGVKD. There are 15 residues in the CDR3. CDR3 amino acids: CAISDLAGEGETQYF. The CDR3 DNA follows: TGTGCCATCAGTGATCTAGCGGGAGAAGGAGAGACCCAGTACTTC.

The count of this clonotype is one. The gene calls are TRBV7-2 and TRBJ2-3; D remains unclear. V dropped 1 base and J dropped 0 bases, with 8 bases sitting between them. The CDR3 spans 15 residues. Per germline, CDR1 SGHTA and CDR2 FQGNSA. DNA for the CDR3: TGTGCCAGCAGCTTAGACCCAGTTAGCACAGATACGCAGTATTTT. As protein: CASSLDPVSTDTQYF.

This clonotype has just a few counts. V usage is TRBV3-1 and J usage is TRBJ1-6; D is perhaps TRBD1 (6 bases). Trimming shortened V by 0 bases and J by 14 bases, and 11 bases separated the two germline ends. Germline loops: CDR1 LGHDT, CDR2 YNNKEL (reference sequence). The CDR3 loop spans 13 amino acids. The CDR3 DNA reads as TGTGCCAGCAGCCAAGACCCGAGGGGGACCCTCCACTTT. It encodes CASSQDPRGTLHF.

This rearrangement joins TRBV6-5 to TRBJ1-2, with TRBD1 matching over 7 bases. With V trimmed by 4 bases and J by 4 bases, 9 bases remained unmatched. The CDR3 extends over 15 amino acids. Germline assignment: CDR1 MNHEY and CDR2 SVGAGI. The CDR3 region is CASSLSGTASYGYTF. DNA of the CDR3: TGTGCCAGCAGTTTATCCGGGACAGCTTCCTATGGCTACACCTTC.

This clonotype was seen a handful of times. A much larger clone is a single base away; this may be a read error. The chain uses TRBV19 and TRBJ1-5; a weak D match, TRBD1 (6 bases). V dropped 6 bases and J dropped 6 bases, with 18 bases sitting between them. The CDR3 spans 15 residues. Germline CDR1 reads LNHDA; CDR2 reads SQIVND (reference sequence). Here the CDR3 reads CASRSGEGGSQPQHF. The CDR3 DNA sequence: TGTGCCAGTAGGTCAGGGGAAGGAGGTAGTCAGCCCCAGCATTTT.

This clonotype was detected ten times or more. The genes are TRBV20-1 and TRBJ2-6, with a possible D match to TRBD2 (6 bases). Trimming took 3 bases from V and 3 from J, leaving 12 bases between them. In germline, CDR1 is DFQATT, CDR2 SNEGSKA (reference sequence). The CDR3 consists of 15 residues. CDR3 in DNA: TGCAGTGCTAGTCAGGCGGGATATGGGGCCAACGTCCTGACTTTC. It translates to CSASQAGYGANVLTF.

This clonotype was found many times. This chain connects TRBV7-2 to TRBJ2-5; 9 bases line up with TRBD2. Per the germline V gene, CDR1 is SGHTA and CDR2 is FQGNSA. J lost 5 bases, V lost 5 bases, and 9 bases had no gene match. The CDR3 totals 15 residues. CDR3: CASSPIAGAGETQYF. CDR3 coding DNA: TGTGCCAGCAGCCCAATAGCGGGAGCAGGGGAGACCCAGTACTTC.

For this clonotype: Just one base apart from a much larger clone, this may be a read error. The gene calls are TRBV6-6 and TRBJ1-2; D call uncertain. Germline assignment: CDR1 MNHNY and CDR2 SVGAGI (reference sequence). The CDR3 runs to 14 residues. The CDR3: CASRYSQINYGYTF. DNA for the CDR3: TGTGCCAGCAGGTACTCGCAGATTAACTATGGCTACACCTTC.

There are a few counts of this clonotype. The chain couples TRBV6-1 to TRBJ2-7; D is undetermined. Trimming stripped 3 bases from V and 7 bases from J, with 7 bases between. The CDR3 loop spans 11 amino acids. Germline CDR1 is MNHNS and CDR2 is SASEGT. In nucleotides, the CDR3 is TGTGCCAGCAGTGACCCCCGTGAGCAGTACTTC. It translates to CASSDPREQYF.

This clonotype was seen ten or more times. The V gene is TRBV20-1, the J gene TRBJ2-3; D is unclear. The V end was cut by 1 base, the J end by 0 bases, with 5 bases between. Germline V lookup: CDR1 DFQATT, CDR2 SNEGSKA (reference sequence). The length of the CDR3 is 13 residues. The CDR3 nucleotides read TGCAGTGCTAGAGTCACTAGCACAGATACGCAGTATTTT. Translated, it gives CSARVTSTDTQYF.

About this clonotype: It may be a read error: a sequence one base away is much more abundant. This sequence joins TRBV20-1 and TRBJ2-1; TRBD2 aligns across 7 bases. The end of the DNA aligns better with TRBJ2-7, so the J call may be wrong. The CDR3 has 15 residues. The germline CDR1 and CDR2 sequences are DFQATT and SNEGSKA (reference sequence). The CDR3 coding sequence is TGCAGTGCTAGAGATGTGGCTAGCGGCTACAATGAGCAGTACTTC. The encoded protein is CSARDVASGYNEQYF.

The table lists this clonotype with a few counts. The V gene is TRBV20-1, the J gene TRBJ1-1; D is possibly TRBD1 (5 bases). CDR1 is DFQATT, CDR2 SNEGSKA, per germline (reference sequence). The ends were cut back, 3 bases at V and 1 base at J, with 15 bases in the middle. The CDR3 covers 15 residues. The CDR3 spells CSARSGGGTNTEAFF. The DNA of the CDR3 is TGCAGTGCTAGGAGCGGGGGAGGAACGAACACTGAAGCTTTCTTT.

J is TRBJ1-1 and V is TRBV18, with unresolved D. This CDR3 has 13 residues. Deletions cut 2 bases from V and 1 base from J, with 5 bases between. The V gene's germline CDR1 is KGHSH and CDR2 LQKENI. DNA of the CDR3: TGTGCCAGCTCACCAGACCAGAACACTGAAGCTTTCTTT. Translated: CASSPDQNTEAFF.

Details on this clonotype: This may be a read error, as it is one base from a much larger clone. The chain recombines TRBV7-9 with TRBJ1-2; D not resolved. The CDR3 is 15 residues long. From germline, CDR1 is SEHNR and CDR2 FQNEAQ (reference sequence). Trimming shortened V by 1 base and J by 4 bases, and 13 bases separated the two germline ends. CDR3 coding DNA: TGTGCCAGCAGCTTAGGCGCAGGCCACCTCTATGGCTACACCTTC. This codes for CASSLGAGHLYGYTF.

In the case of this clonotype: This sequence may be a read error, since a much larger clone differs from it by one base. The V gene is TRBV4-1, the J gene TRBJ1-5, with unresolved D. CDR3 length equals 14 residues. Germline V CDR1 and CDR2: MGHRA, YSYEKL. Written as DNA, the CDR3 is TGCGCCAGCGGCCAGAGTGGAAGCAATCAGCCCCAGCATTTT. This gives the protein CASGQSGSNQPQHF.

This clonotype was counted only a few times. The V and J genes are TRBV4-2 and TRBJ2-5; D not resolved. V lost 1 base and J lost 0, with 12 bases in between. Per germline, CDR1 LGHNA and CDR2 YNFKEQ. There are 16 residues in the CDR3. The CDR3 DNA reads TGTGCCAGCAGCCAAGTTCTACAGCGCTACCAAGAGACCCAGTACTTC. Its protein is CASSQVLQRYQETQYF.